This is a list of T cell receptor beta chains from one sample in a study of blood T cell repertoires in COVID-19. Data came from immunoSEQ multiplex PCR; TCRdb stores just in-frame clones and leaves some out. The data contain about 290,000 clones, roughly 90% of them seen just once; the ten biggest clones take up approximately 10%. Input material: peripheral blood. These receptors were collected from a woman aged 25-40 years with COVID-19, enrolled during active disease. Both conserved end residues are part of each CDR3. D genes are given only for firm matches. Clone size is shown for a subset of rows, as once, few, many or a class of expanded clone.

J | D | V | size | CDR3 | DNA
TRBJ1-2 | NA | TRBV3-1/TRBV3-2 | NA | CASSPIGLGGYGYTF | TGTGCCAGCAGCCCAATAGGGTTGGGAGGGTATGGCTACACCTTC
TRBJ1-1 | NA | TRBV11-2 | NA | CASSLVGGEAFF | TGTGCCAGCAGCTTAGTAGGGGGTGAAGCTTTCTTT
TRBJ2-1 | NA | TRBV19 | NA | CASGPFPTSHEQFF | TGTGCCAGTGGTCCTTTCCCGACTAGTCATGAGCAGTTCTTC
TRBJ2-1 | TRBD1 | TRBV2 | NA | CASSGDREGKDEQFF | TGTGCCAGCAGTGGGGACAGGGAAGGAAAAGATGAGCAGTTCTTC
TRBJ1-2 | NA | TRBV6-5 | NA | CASQVPGTLKGYTF | TGTGCCAGCCAAGTCCCCGGGACACTAAAAGGCTACACCTTC
TRBJ2-2 | NA | TRBV6-1 | NA | CASSEASDTGELFF | TGTGCCAGCAGTGAAGCGTCGGACACCGGGGAGCTGTTTTTT
TRBJ2-2 | TRBD2 | TRBV9 | few | CASSLTSGGMTGELFF | TGTGCCAGCAGCCTCACTTCGGGGGGGATGACCGGGGAGCTGTTTTTT
TRBJ1-2 | TRBD1 | TRBV12-3/TRBV12-4 | NA | CASSRGQSYGYTF | TGTGCCAGCAGCCGGGGACAGAGCTATGGCTACACCTTC
TRBJ1-4 | NA | TRBV5-1 | NA | CASKRQNEKLFF | TGCGCCAGCAAGCGGCAGAATGAAAAACTGTTTTTT
TRBJ1-5 | NA | TRBV3-1/TRBV3-2 | few | CASSQDARRGQPQHF | TGTGCCAGCAGCCAAGATGCTCGGAGGGGTCAGCCCCAGCATTTT
TRBJ1-2 | NA | TRBV5-4 | NA | CASGRDYGYTF | TGTGCCAGCGGCAGGGACTATGGCTACACCTTC
TRBJ1-2 | NA | TRBV7-8 | NA | CASSLGTVDYGYTF | TGTGCCAGCAGCTTAGGTACAGTCGACTATGGCTACACCTTC
TRBJ1-2 | TRBD1 | TRBV7-6 | NA | CASSPSAGGLYGYTF | TGTGCCAGCAGCCCATCGGCAGGGGGTCTCTATGGCTACACCTTC
TRBJ2-7 | NA | TRBV21-1 | NA | CASVSISGNSYEQYF | TGTGCCAGCGTCTCCATTAGCGGAAACTCCTACGAGCAGTACTTC
TRBJ1-1 | TRBD1 | TRBV3-1/TRBV3-2 | NA | CASSLRDRGFGSTEAFF | TGTGCCAGCAGCCTCCGGGACAGGGGGTTCGGGAGTACTGAAGCTTTCTTT
TRBJ2-2 | TRBD2 | TRBV5-1 | NA | CASNPPESGGEGGELFF | TGCGCCAGCAACCCCCCGGAAAGCGGGGGAGAAGGCGGGGAGCTGTTTTTT
TRBJ2-5 | NA | TRBV11-2 | NA | CASSLGAGRETQYF | TGTGCCAGCAGCCTGGGCGCGGGGAGAGAGACCCAGTACTTC
TRBJ1-1 | NA | TRBV7-2 | NA | CASSLVPHRSPNTEAFF | TGTGCCAGCAGCTTGGTCCCGCACAGGAGCCCGAACACTGAAGCTTTCTTT
TRBJ2-1 | TRBD2 | TRBV19 | NA | CASSIWGGTSGDYNEQFF | TGTGCCAGTAGTATTTGGGGAGGGACTAGCGGGGACTACAATGAGCAGTTCTTC
TRBJ2-6 | NA | TRBV5-1 | NA | CASTLGQGGPGANVLTF | TGCGCCAGCACCCTGGGGCAGGGAGGCCCTGGGGCCAACGTCCTGACTTTC
TRBJ1-2 | NA | TRBV19 | NA | CASTPGFNYGYTF | TGTGCCAGTACCCCGGGGTTTAACTATGGCTACACCTTC
TRBJ1-2 | NA | TRBV6-5 | NA | CASSTRFGVDGYTF | TGTGCCAGCAGTACCCGCTTCGGAGTGGATGGCTACACCTTC
TRBJ2-5 | NA | TRBV7-2 | NA | CASSLERETQYF | TGTGCCAGCAGCCTCGAACGGGAGACCCAGTACTTC
TRBJ2-1 | NA | TRBV4-1 | once | CASSQDSAGYNEQFF | TGCGCCAGCAGCCAAGATTCGGCAGGTTACAATGAGCAGTTCTTC
TRBJ1-2 | TRBD1 | TRBV6-5 | NA | CASRAGGRNYGYTF | TGTGCCAGCAGGGCAGGGGGGAGGAACTATGGCTACACCTTC
TRBJ2-2 | NA | TRBV14 | few | CASRHRVNTGELFF | TGTGCCAGCAGGCACAGAGTTAACACCGGGGAGCTGTTTTTT
TRBJ1-4 | NA | TRBV11-2 | NA | CASSLENRAGKLFF | TGTGCCAGCAGCTTAGAGAACAGGGCGGGAAAACTGTTTTTT
TRBJ1-5 | TRBD1 | TRBV15 | NA | CATSRGGTGVLYQPQHF | TGTGCCACCAGCAGAGGCGGGACAGGGGTCTTATACCAGCCCCAGCATTTT